This entry features one T cell receptor beta chain sequence. The method was immunoSEQ multiplex PCR; TCRdb's version includes in-frame clones alone and lacks a portion of them. The data contain under 150,000 clones, 88% of them seen just once; the ten biggest clones take up about 11%. Germline V CDR1 and CDR2: LNHDA, SQIVND (reference sequence). CDR3 length: 14 residues. Trimming removed 5 bases from V and 7 bases from J, with 15 bases in between. This record comes from a study of blood T cell repertoires in COVID-19. The rearrangement links TRBV19 to TRBJ1-5, with D maybe TRBD1 (5 bases). Sample: peripheral blood. This clonotype was sampled from a man aged 50 to 59 with active or convalescent COVID-19. CDR3 protein: CASSLQDSKQPQHF. As DNA, the CDR3 is TGTGCCAGTAGTCTACAGGATAGTAAACAGCCCCAGCATTTT.